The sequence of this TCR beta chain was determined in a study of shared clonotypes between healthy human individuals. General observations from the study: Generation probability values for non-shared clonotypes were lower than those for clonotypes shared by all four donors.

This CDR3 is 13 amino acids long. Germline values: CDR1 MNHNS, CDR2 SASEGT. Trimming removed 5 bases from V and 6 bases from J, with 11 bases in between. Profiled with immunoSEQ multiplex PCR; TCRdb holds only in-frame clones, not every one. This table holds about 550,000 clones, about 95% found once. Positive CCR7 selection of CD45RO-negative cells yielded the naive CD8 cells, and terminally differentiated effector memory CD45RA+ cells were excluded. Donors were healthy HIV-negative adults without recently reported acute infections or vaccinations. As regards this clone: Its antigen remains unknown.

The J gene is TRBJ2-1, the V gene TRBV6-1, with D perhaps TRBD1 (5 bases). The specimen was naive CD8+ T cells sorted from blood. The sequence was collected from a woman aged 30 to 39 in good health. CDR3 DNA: TGTGCCAGCAGTTCCTACAGGCCCAATGAGCAGTTCTTC. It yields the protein CASSSYRPNEQFF.